This T cell receptor (beta chain) was captured in a study of blood T cells in healthy people across ages. The wider study: Through template switching, about one barcoded beta molecule was captured per two T cells, as measured in model experiments.

For the second PCR, which ran for about 6 to 11 cycles, a sample-barcoded 5' primer and a J-beta primer mix were used. TCRdb re-called the 5' RACE reads with MiXCR, one entry per CDR3 protein. The sample holds roughly 1.6 million distinct CDR3 sequences, approximately 32% seen once. V gave up 6 bases and J gave up 1 base, with 12 bases separating them. The CDR3 totals 14 residues. Germline CDR1 reads MNHEY; CDR2 reads SMNVEV (reference sequence). Study-level results: Per million T cells, TCR beta diversity dropped about linearly as age rose.

The table lists this clonotype with many counts. Its antigen remains unidentified. The sequencing sample was made of blood. This chain links TRBV27 with TRBJ2-5; D gene ambiguous. The sequence was collected from a young woman in good health. The CDR3 spells CASSFSPVQETQYF. The CDR3, as DNA: TGTGCCAGCAGCTTCTCCCCAGTCCAAGAGACCCAGTACTTC.